The sequence of this TCR beta chain was determined in a study of blood T cell repertoires in COVID-19. Across the whole study: The analysed material was cDNA or gDNA that came from T cells, B-cell-depleted T cells, or PBMCs.

The table lists this clone with a few counts. Sequencing was performed with immunoSEQ multiplex PCR; in TCRdb, only in-frame clones are kept and a portion is missing. The table records about 180,000 clones, around 84% of them present only once. Sequenced material: peripheral blood. The receptor was isolated from a man between 60 and 75 years old with COVID-19, enrolled during active disease.

Written as DNA, the CDR3 is TGTGCCAGTATTTCGACAGTTCTGACCGGGGAGCTGTTTTTT. This encodes CASISTVLTGELFF. The rearrangement links TRBV19 to TRBJ2-2, with a possible D match to TRBD1 (5 bases). CDR3 length equals 14 residues. The V end was cut by 7 bases, the J end by 5 bases, with 14 bases between. CDR1 is LNHDA and CDR2 is SQIVND in the germline V gene (reference sequence).